The 8 T cell receptor beta chains below were found in one sample sequenced in a study of T cells after yellow fever vaccination. In TCRdb, the 5' RACE reads were re-called with MiXCR into one record per CDR3 protein. The data show 500,000 to 650,000 distinct CDR3 sequences, 17% seen once. Here the sequenced sample was PBMCs, taken 5 days after the first yellow fever vaccination. The receptors stem from a man younger than 35 who received the YFV17D yellow fever vaccine.

This chain connects TRBV24-1 to TRBJ2-1; 8 bases line up with TRBD2. V dropped 4 bases and J dropped 2; count of bases not matched to a gene: 6. Germline V gives CDR1 KGHDR, CDR2 SFDVKD. The length of the CDR3 is 16 residues. CDR3 in amino acids: CATSEPTSGTYNEQFF. The CDR3 DNA reads TGTGCCACCAGTGAGCCCACTAGCGGAACCTACAATGAGCAGTTCTTC.

The chain is built from TRBV7-6 and TRBJ1-1; D remains unclear. Germline assignment: CDR1 SGHVS and CDR2 FNYEAQ. The CDR3 extends over 15 amino acids. Deletions cut 5 bases from V and 1 base from J, with 14 bases between. The CDR3 sequence: CASSPALVANTEAFF. CDR3 DNA sequence: TGTGCCAGCAGCCCAGCTTTGGTGGCGAACACTGAAGCTTTCTTT.

This chain uses TRBV15 with TRBJ1-5, with D possibly TRBD1 on 5 matching bases. V lost 0 bases and J lost 0, with 15 bases in between. Germline-derived CDR1 and CDR2 are LNHNV and YYDKDF (reference sequence). The CDR3 sequence is 18 residues long. The CDR3 DNA reads as TGTGCCACCAGCAGAGATCTCGACAGTAGCGGTAGCAATCAGCCCCAGCATTTT. It encodes CATSRDLDSSGSNQPQHF.

The count of this clonotype is one. The V and J genes are TRBV9 and TRBJ2-1; weak D call: TRBD1 (5 bases). The germline V and J ends were trimmed by 0 bases and 7 bases, with 14 bases remaining between them. The CDR3 consists of 15 residues. Germline values: CDR1 SGDLS, CDR2 YYNGEE. In nucleotides, the CDR3 is TGTGCCAGCAGCGTAGAACCAGGGCGTAGTAATGAGCAGTTCTTC. Its protein is CASSVEPGRSNEQFF.

This chain joins TRBV3-1 and TRBJ2-3; 8 bases align to TRBD2. From germline, CDR1 is LGHDT and CDR2 YNNKEL (reference sequence). V lost 2 bases, J lost 10 bases, and 5 bases stayed unmatched. There are 13 residues in the CDR3. CDR3 in DNA: TGTGCCAGCAGCCAAAGGGGGACTAGAGCGCAGTATTTT. Translated, it gives CASSQRGTRAQYF.

The rearrangement uses TRBV12-3 or TRBV12-4 and TRBJ1-2, with 9 bases that match TRBD1. This CDR3 has 14 amino acids. Trimming took 5 bases from V and 5 from J; bases not matched to a gene: 6. The CDR3, as DNA: TGTGCCAGCAGTCGACAGGGGGTTTGGTATGGCTACACCTTC. This translates into CASSRQGVWYGYTF.

This clonotype was picked up a small number of times. This chain links TRBV7-3 with TRBJ2-5, with D hard to call. CDR3 size: 14 residues. Germline CDR1 reads SGHTA; CDR2 reads FQGTGA. Between the trimmed V and J ends, which lost 5 bases and 6 bases, there was a span of 16 bases. In DNA, the CDR3 is TGTGCCAGCAGCACGGGTCCTGGCGAGCAGACCCAGTACTTC. Translation: CASSTGPGEQTQYF.

This clonotype has more than one count but fewer than ten. This rearrangement joins TRBV11-2 to TRBJ2-2; a possible D gene is TRBD1 (5 bases). The CDR3 loop spans 14 amino acids. V lost 5 bases, J lost 5 bases, and 12 bases lay in between. Germline CDR1 and CDR2: SGHAT and FQNNGV. The CDR3 here is CASSTKTVTGELFF. DNA for the CDR3: TGTGCCAGCAGCACCAAGACAGTTACCGGGGAGCTGTTTTTT.